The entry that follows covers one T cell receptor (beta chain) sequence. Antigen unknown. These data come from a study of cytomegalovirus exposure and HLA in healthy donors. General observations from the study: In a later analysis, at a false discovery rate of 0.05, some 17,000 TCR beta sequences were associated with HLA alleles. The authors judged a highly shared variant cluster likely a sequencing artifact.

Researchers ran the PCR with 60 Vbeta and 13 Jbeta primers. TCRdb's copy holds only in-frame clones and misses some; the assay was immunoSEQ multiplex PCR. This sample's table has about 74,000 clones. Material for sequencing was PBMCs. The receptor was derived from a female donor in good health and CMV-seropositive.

CDR3 nucleotide sequence: TGTGCCAGTTCTAACCTCCGACAGGGCGACACTGAAGCTTTCTTT. Its translation is CASSNLRQGDTEAFF. The chain joins TRBV19 to TRBJ1-1; 7 bases are a match to TRBD1. CDR3 length: 15 residues. CDR1 is LNHDA and CDR2 is SQIVND in the germline V gene (reference sequence). V dropped 8 bases and J dropped 3; count of bases not matched to a gene: 12.